The 14 T cell receptor beta chains below were found in one sample sequenced in a study of response to subunit inactivated influenza vaccine. In TCRdb, the RT-PCR reads were re-called with MiXCR into one record per CDR3 protein. The sample has around 490,000 distinct CDR3 sequences; under 9% are singletons. Sequenced here: PBMCs from blood, sampled less than 30 months after vaccination. Receptors were obtained from a man aged 45 to 70 who received an inactivated influenza vaccine.

This clonotype was counted ten times or more. The chain has TRBV12-3 or TRBV12-4 and TRBJ2-1, with unresolved D. The CDR3 has 16 residues. The V end was cut by 5 bases, the J end by 0 bases, with 14 bases between. In DNA form, the CDR3 reads TGTGCCAGCAGTCCCCCAGCCGTATACTCCTACAATGAGCAGTTCTTC. Translation gives CASSPPAVYSYNEQFF.

The chain links TRBV12-3 or TRBV12-4 to TRBJ2-7, with D uncertain. The CDR3 totals 11 residues. Between the trimmed V and J ends, which lost 6 bases and 2 bases, there was a span of 5 bases. The CDR3 is CASRKAYEQYF. CDR3 DNA sequence: TGTGCCAGCAGGAAGGCCTACGAGCAGTACTTC.

In this sample, this clonotype turned up many times. This chain uses TRBV5-6 with TRBJ1-1, with D tentatively TRBD1 (6 bases). This CDR3 has 13 residues. Germline V gives CDR1 SGHDT, CDR2 YYEEEE. Trimming pared 7 bases from V and 6 bases from J, leaving 16 bases between. The CDR3: CASGTRGASEAFF. The CDR3 DNA follows: TGTGCCAGCGGGACGCGGGGGGCGTCTGAAGCTTTCTTT.

This clonotype came up many times. The V gene is TRBV5-1, the J gene TRBJ2-1; a weak D match, TRBD2 (6 bases). CDR1 and CDR2 from the germline V gene are SGHRS and YFSETQ. There are 14 residues in the CDR3. Trimming removed 0 bases from V and 12 bases from J, with 16 bases in between. The CDR3 spells CASSLGEAGTSQFF. The CDR3 DNA reads TGCGCCAGCAGCTTGGGGGAGGCCGGGACGTCGCAGTTCTTC.

The rearrangement links TRBV6-1 to TRBJ1-5, with 11 bases that match TRBD1. The trim removed 6 bases at V and 6 bases at J, leaving 7 bases unmatched. CDR1 is MNHNS and CDR2 is SASEGT in the germline V gene. The CDR3 loop spans 15 amino acids. DNA of the CDR3: TGTGCCAGCAGAGCTGGACAGGGGGCGGCTCAGCCCCAGCATTTT. This gives the protein CASRAGQGAAQPQHF.

The J gene is TRBJ2-5, the V gene TRBV20-1, with 8 positions matching TRBD2. The CDR3 has 13 residues. V was pared by 6 bases and J by 5 bases, with 8 bases of the junction left unmatched. Germline assignment: CDR1 DFQATT and CDR2 SNEGSKA (reference sequence). The CDR3 here is CSARAGARETQYF. CDR3 bases: TGCAGTGCCCGAGCGGGAGCAAGGGAGACCCAGTACTTC.

The chain is built from TRBV20-1 and TRBJ2-5, with D perhaps matching TRBD1 or TRBD2 (5 bases each). The CDR3 length is 12 residues. The germline V and J ends were trimmed by 4 bases and 2 bases, with 8 bases remaining between them. Germline V CDR1 and CDR2: DFQATT, SNEGSKA (reference sequence). The CDR3 coding sequence is TGCAGTGCTATGAGGGGACAAGAGACCCAGTACTTC. Translation gives CSAMRGQETQYF.

This clonotype was seen many times. V and J are TRBV7-2 and TRBJ2-7; D is undetermined. V gave up 1 base and J gave up 4 bases, with 8 bases separating them. CDR1 SGHTA and CDR2 FQGNSA come from the germline V gene. The CDR3 runs 13 residues. Here the CDR3 reads CASSLGGRYEQYF. As DNA, the CDR3 is TGTGCCAGCAGCTTAGGTGGCAGGTACGAGCAGTACTTC.

This clonotype has only a few counts. The CDR3 is CASSLNRAASYEQYF. The CDR3 DNA follows: TGTGCCAGCAGCTTAAACAGGGCGGCGTCCTACGAGCAGTACTTC. The gene calls are TRBV7-2 and TRBJ2-7; D is perhaps TRBD1 (6 bases). Trimming left V 2 bases short and J 1 base short, with 12 bases between. Germline CDR1 is SGHTA and CDR2 is FQGNSA. The CDR3 loop spans 15 amino acids. The full variable domain, its missing parts supplied by reference TRBV7-2 and TRBJ2-7, is GAGVSQSPSNKVTEKGKDVELRCDPISGHTALYWYRQSLGQGLEFLIYFQGNSAPDKSGLPSDRFSAERTGGSVSTLTIQRTQQEDSAVYLCASSLNRAASYEQYFGPGTRLTVT.

This chain connects TRBV6-2 or TRBV6-3 to TRBJ2-1; D unclear. The V and J ends lost 6 bases and 8 bases respectively, with 17 bases between them. Germline-derived CDR1 and CDR2 are MNHEY and SVGEGT. CDR3 size: 14 residues. CDR3 bases: TGTGCCAGCAGGCCAAGGACCCCCTGGGATGAGCAGTTCTTC. Residues: CASRPRTPWDEQFF.

The sample holds a few counts of this clonotype. The chain joins TRBV7-6 to TRBJ1-4; D might be TRBD1 (6 bases). Germline V lookup: CDR1 SGHVS, CDR2 FNYEAQ. The CDR3 length is 15 residues. The V end was cut by 2 bases, the J end by 4 bases, with 11 bases between. In DNA, the CDR3 is TGTGCCAGCAGCTTAAGGCCAGGGGATAATGAAAAACTGTTTTTT. Amino acids: CASSLRPGDNEKLFF. The full variable domain, in which reference TRBV7-6 and TRBJ1-4 provide the parts outside the CDR3, is GAGVSQSPRYKVTKRGQDVALRCDPISGHVSLYWYRQALGQGPEFLTYFNYEAQQDKSGLPNDRFSAERPEGSISTLTIQRTEQRDSAMYRCASSLRPGDNEKLFFGSGTQLSVL.

This clonotype came up a few times. The rearrangement joins TRBV3-1 to TRBJ2-4; the D is unclear. The germline gives CDR1 LGHDT, CDR2 YNNKEL (reference sequence). The germline V and J ends were trimmed by 3 bases and 0 bases, with 9 bases remaining between them. The CDR3 totals 15 residues. CDR3 protein: CASSQRLLAKNIQYF. CDR3 in DNA: TGTGCCAGCAGCCAGCGCCTTCTAGCCAAAAACATTCAGTACTTC.

This clonotype has just a few counts. The rearrangement joins TRBV9 to TRBJ2-1; TRBD1 might be the D (6 bases). The germline CDR1 and CDR2 sequences are SGDLS and YYNGEE. The length of the CDR3 is 16 residues. The germline V and J ends were trimmed by 4 bases and 3 bases, with 17 bases remaining between them. CDR3 sequence (DNA): TGTGCCAGCAGCTATCGGGACACTATAGTCTACAATGAGCAGTTCTTC. Translated: CASSYRDTIVYNEQFF.

The chain has TRBV5-1 and TRBJ2-1; D gene ambiguous. The CDR3 runs 13 residues. With 0 bases removed from V and 7 bases from J, the gap between germline ends came to 8 bases. Germline V CDR1 and CDR2: SGHRS, YFSETQ. The CDR3 loop reads CASSLETGNEQFF. The CDR3 nucleotides are TGCGCCAGCAGCTTGGAGACTGGTAATGAGCAGTTCTTC. The full variable domain, with the rest looked up from reference TRBV5-1 and TRBJ2-1, is KAGVTQTPRYLIKTRGQQVTLSCSPISGHRSVSWYQQTPGQGLQFLFEYFSETQRNKGNFPGRFSGRQFSNSRSEMNVSTLELGDSALYLCASSLETGNEQFFGPGTRLTVL.